The source of this T cell receptor beta chain is a study of CD8 T cells in Susac syndrome. Findings and limits, study-wide: That the number of individuals in its TCR sequencing and HLA analysis was relatively small was acknowledged by the study. There were around 16 Susac-specific public clones in total CD8+ repertoires and four to six in CD8+ TEMRA repertoires.

The CDR3 spans 14 residues. Germline V gene lookup returns CDR1 SNHLY and CDR2 FYNNEI. The V and J ends lost 5 bases and 0 bases respectively, with 7 bases between them. TCR beta was sequenced from blood CD8+ and CD4+ T cells. The RNA input was roughly 0.45 to 1 ug, and it was reverse transcribed with random hexamers. TCRdb re-called the immunoSEQ multiplex PCR reads with MiXCR, one entry per CDR3 protein. The table has about 85,000 distinct CDR3 sequences, approximately 95% seen once. With respect to this clonotype: As yet, its antigen is unknown.

The sequence derives from a human donor with Susac syndrome. Sequencing input: CD8+ T cells from PBMCs. The V call is TRBV2, the J call TRBJ2-2; the D gene is possibly TRBD1 (5 bases). This chain's CDR3 is CASSWTSNTGELFF. Here the CDR3 DNA reads TGTGCCAGCAGTTGGACATCGAACACCGGGGAGCTGTTTTTT.